This is a list of T cell receptor beta chains from one sample in a study of blood T cell repertoires in COVID-19. Profiling relied on immunoSEQ multiplex PCR, and the TCRdb table lists in-frame clones only, not all of them. The sample has tens of thousands of clones, about three quarters seen once. The material sequenced was peripheral blood. Receptor source: a woman over 75 with acute or convalescent COVID-19. Both conserved end residues are part of each CDR3. The order of the fields is clone size, V gene, D gene, J gene, CDR3 protein, CDR3 DNA. The D gene is left open where the match is weak. The size field is filled for only some rows; it gives once, few, many or a size class.

size: .; V: TRBV9; D: TRBD2; J: TRBJ2-3; CDR3: CASSSRLAGTDTQYF; DNA: TGTGCCAGCAGCTCGCGACTAGCGGGCACAGATACGCAGTATTTT
size: .; V: TRBV6-2/TRBV6-3; D: TRBD2; J: TRBJ2-7; CDR3: CASSYGAGLFYEQYF; DNA: TGTGCCAGCAGTTACGGAGCGGGGCTATTCTACGAGCAGTACTTC
size: .; V: TRBV5-4; D: .; J: TRBJ1-1; CDR3: CASRRKGTTEAFF; DNA: TGTGCCAGCAGGCGAAAGGGGACTACTGAAGCTTTCTTT
size: few; V: TRBV3-1/TRBV3-2; D: TRBD1; J: TRBJ2-2; CDR3: CASSQGLRGLFGELFF; DNA: TGTGCCAGCAGCCAAGGGCTCAGGGGGCTTTTCGGGGAGCTGTTTTTT
size: once; V: TRBV2; D: TRBD2; J: TRBJ2-1; CDR3: CASSGGLAGTGLDEQFF; DNA: TGTGCCAGCAGTGGGGGACTAGCGGGCACGGGACTGGATGAGCAGTTCTTC
size: .; V: TRBV6-5; D: .; J: TRBJ1-2; CDR3: CASSYSLGNYGYTF; DNA: TGTGCCAGCAGTTACTCTCTAGGAAACTATGGCTACACCTTC
size: .; V: TRBV3-1/TRBV3-2; D: .; J: TRBJ1-5; CDR3: CASSQSDRQNQPQHF; DNA: TGTGCCAGCAGCCAATCGGACAGACAGAATCAGCCCCAGCATTTT
size: once; V: TRBV6-2/TRBV6-3; D: .; J: TRBJ1-4; CDR3: CASSPGPRGTNEKLFF; DNA: TGTGCCAGCAGCCCTGGACCACGGGGAACTAATGAAAAACTGTTTTTT
size: .; V: TRBV5-1; D: TRBD1; J: TRBJ2-6; CDR3: CASSLGSAGQGYSGANVLTF; DNA: TGCGCCAGCAGCTTGGGGTCGGCGGGACAGGGATACTCTGGGGCCAACGTCCTGACTTTC
size: .; V: TRBV9; D: TRBD2; J: TRBJ2-5; CDR3: CASSGVGGSDLRETQYF; DNA: TGTGCCAGCAGCGGTGTAGGCGGGAGCGATCTGCGAGAGACCCAGTACTTC
size: .; V: TRBV7-9; D: TRBD2; J: TRBJ2-1; CDR3: CASSLPPGLAASSYNEQFF; DNA: TGTGCCAGCAGCCTCCCCCCGGGACTAGCGGCAAGCTCCTACAATGAGCAGTTCTTC
size: once; V: TRBV10-1; D: .; J: TRBJ2-1; CDR3: CASSDLGATEQFF; DNA: TGCGCCAGCAGTGATTTGGGCGCAACCGAGCAGTTCTTC
size: once; V: TRBV18; D: .; J: TRBJ1-5; CDR3: CASSPDGGLYSNQPQHF; DNA: TGTGCCAGCTCACCGGATGGAGGACTCTATAGCAATCAGCCCCAGCATTTT
size: .; V: TRBV4-1; D: TRBD1; J: TRBJ2-7; CDR3: CASSQENRGWYEQYF; DNA: TGCGCCAGCAGCCAAGAGAACAGGGGGTGGTACGAGCAGTACTTC
size: .; V: TRBV14; D: .; J: TRBJ2-3; CDR3: CASTGVASDTQYF; DNA: TGTGCCAGCACCGGGGTGGCCTCAGATACGCAGTATTTT
size: .; V: TRBV16; D: .; J: TRBJ2-1; CDR3: CASSQNPNSAQEQFF; DNA: TGTGCCAGCAGCCAAAATCCTAACTCCGCTCAAGAGCAGTTCTTC
size: .; V: TRBV7-9; D: .; J: TRBJ1-4; CDR3: CASSSPREKLFF; DNA: TGTGCCAGCAGCTCCCCTAGGGAAAAACTGTTTTTT